The 3 T cell receptor beta chains given below trace back to one sample, sequenced in a study of molecular identifiers for immune sequencing clone quantification. TCRdb itself ran the PCR reads through MiXCR, one entry per CDR3 protein. The table has approximately 97,000 distinct CDR3 sequences, roughly 26% seen once. Material for sequencing was naive CD8+ T cells from blood, with Jurkat cell RNA spiked in. As for subset: FACS-sorted CD8+CD4-CCR7+CD45RA+ naive T cells. These receptors were obtained from a human donor in good health. Some libraries in this study had Jurkat cell RNA spiked in.

This clonotype occurred many times. V and J are TRBV4-1 and TRBJ2-3; TRBD1 is a possible D gene (5 bases). The CDR3 runs 14 residues. Germline V gives CDR1 MGHRA, CDR2 YSYEKL. V lost 0 bases and J lost 4, with 8 bases in between. The CDR3 nucleotides read TGCGCCAGCAGCCAAGATCGACAGTCAGATACGCAGTATTTT. This gives the protein CASSQDRQSDTQYF.

This clonotype was found many times. J is TRBJ2-7 and V is TRBV5-1; 10 nucleotides match TRBD1. This CDR3 comprises 15 residues. Germline V gene lookup returns CDR1 SGHRS and CDR2 YFSETQ. V shed 4 bases, J shed 2 bases, and the junction held 6 bases outside the gene matches. The CDR3 reads CASSPWTGGAYEQYF. The CDR3 DNA reads TGCGCCAGCAGCCCCTGGACAGGGGGGGCCTACGAGCAGTACTTC.

This clonotype was counted at least ten times. The chain employs TRBV4-3 and TRBJ2-7, with 7 bases fitting TRBD2. This CDR3 has 15 amino acids. The germline CDR1 and CDR2 sequences are LGHNA and YSLEER. V trimming: 2 bases; J trimming: 4 bases; junction bases outside the gene matches: 8. The CDR3 protein is CASSQFPGLPYEQYF. DNA of the CDR3: TGCGCCAGCAGCCAATTCCCGGGACTACCTTACGAGCAGTACTTC.